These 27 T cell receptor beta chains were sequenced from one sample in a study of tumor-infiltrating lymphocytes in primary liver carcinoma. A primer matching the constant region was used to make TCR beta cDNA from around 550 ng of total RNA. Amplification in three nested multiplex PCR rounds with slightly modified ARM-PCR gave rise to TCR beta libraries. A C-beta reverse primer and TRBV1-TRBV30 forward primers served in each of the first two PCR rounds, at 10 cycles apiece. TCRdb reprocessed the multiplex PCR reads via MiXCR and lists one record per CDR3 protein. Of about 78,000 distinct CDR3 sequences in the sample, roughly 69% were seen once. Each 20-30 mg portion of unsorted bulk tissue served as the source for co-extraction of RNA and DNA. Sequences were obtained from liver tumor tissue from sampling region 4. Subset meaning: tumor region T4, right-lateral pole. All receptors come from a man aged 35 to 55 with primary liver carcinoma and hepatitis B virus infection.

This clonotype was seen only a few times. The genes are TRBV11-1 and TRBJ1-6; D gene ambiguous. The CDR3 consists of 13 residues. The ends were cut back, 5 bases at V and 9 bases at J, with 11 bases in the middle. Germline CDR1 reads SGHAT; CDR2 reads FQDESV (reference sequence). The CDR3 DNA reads TGTGCCAGCAGCCAGACACTGGTTTCACCCCTCCACTTT. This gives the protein CASSQTLVSPLHF.

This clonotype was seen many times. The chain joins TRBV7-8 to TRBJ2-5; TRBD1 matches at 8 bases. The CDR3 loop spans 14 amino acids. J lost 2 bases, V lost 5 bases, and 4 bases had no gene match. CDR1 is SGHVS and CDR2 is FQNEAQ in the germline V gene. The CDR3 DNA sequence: TGTGCCAGCAGCCCTCGGACAGGGCAAGAGACCCAGTACTTC. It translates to CASSPRTGQETQYF.

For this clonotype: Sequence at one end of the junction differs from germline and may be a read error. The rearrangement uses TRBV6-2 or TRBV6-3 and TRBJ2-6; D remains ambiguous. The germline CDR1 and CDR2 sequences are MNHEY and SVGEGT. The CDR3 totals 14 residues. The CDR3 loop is CVSSYDSGTNVLTF. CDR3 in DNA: TGTGTCAGCAGTTACGACTCTGGGACCAACGTCCTGACTTTC.

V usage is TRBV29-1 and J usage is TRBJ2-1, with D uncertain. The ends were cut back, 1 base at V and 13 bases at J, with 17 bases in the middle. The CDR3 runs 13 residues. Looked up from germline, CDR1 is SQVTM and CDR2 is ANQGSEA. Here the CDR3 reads CSVEGTVGNGQFF. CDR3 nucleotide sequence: TGCAGCGTTGAAGGGACGGTGGGGAATGGACAGTTCTTC.

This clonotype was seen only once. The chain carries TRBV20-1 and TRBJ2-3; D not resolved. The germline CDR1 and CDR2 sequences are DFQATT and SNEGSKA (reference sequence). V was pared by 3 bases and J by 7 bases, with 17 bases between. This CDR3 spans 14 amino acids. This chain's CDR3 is CSASRQVGVNTQYF. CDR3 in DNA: TGCAGTGCTAGCCGGCAGGTTGGGGTAAATACGCAGTATTTT.

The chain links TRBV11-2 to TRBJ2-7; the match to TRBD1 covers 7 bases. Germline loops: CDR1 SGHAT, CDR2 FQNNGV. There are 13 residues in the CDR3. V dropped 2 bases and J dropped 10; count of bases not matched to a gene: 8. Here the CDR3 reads CASSLRQGLVQYF. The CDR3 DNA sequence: TGTGCCAGCAGCTTAAGACAGGGTTTGGTACAGTACTTC.

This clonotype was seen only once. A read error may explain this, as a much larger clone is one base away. The CDR3, as DNA: TGTGCCAGCAGACAAGCTTGCAATGAGCAGTTCTTC. Encoded protein: CASRQACNEQFF. The V and J genes are TRBV7-9 and TRBJ2-1; D gene ambiguous. Per the germline V gene, CDR1 is SEHNR and CDR2 is FQNEAQ (reference sequence). The CDR3 loop spans 12 amino acids. V was cut by 6 bases and J by 6 bases, with 9 bases left in between.

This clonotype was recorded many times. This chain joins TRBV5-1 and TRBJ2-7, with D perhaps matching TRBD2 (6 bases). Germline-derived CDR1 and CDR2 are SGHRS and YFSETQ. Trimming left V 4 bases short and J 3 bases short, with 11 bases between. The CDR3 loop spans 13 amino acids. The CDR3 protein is CASSPGSVYEQYF. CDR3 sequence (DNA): TGCGCCAGCAGCCCCGGGAGCGTCTACGAGCAGTACTTC.

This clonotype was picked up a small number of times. The CDR3 nucleotides are TGTGCCAGCTCACCATGGCTCCGACAGGTTAGCTCTGGGGCCAACGTCCTGACTTTC. This sequence encodes CASSPWLRQVSSGANVLTF. This sequence joins TRBV18 and TRBJ2-6, with D maybe TRBD1 (6 bases). This CDR3 contains 19 residues. In germline, CDR1 is KGHSH, CDR2 LQKENI. The V end was cut by 2 bases, the J end by 0 bases, with 17 bases between.

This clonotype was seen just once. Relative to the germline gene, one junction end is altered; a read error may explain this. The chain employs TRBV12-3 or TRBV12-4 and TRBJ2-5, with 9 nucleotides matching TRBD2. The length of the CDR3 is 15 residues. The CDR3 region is CASTRHSGRGEAQYF. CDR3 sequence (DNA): TGCGCCAGCACACGTCATAGCGGGAGAGGAGAGGCCCAGTACTTC.

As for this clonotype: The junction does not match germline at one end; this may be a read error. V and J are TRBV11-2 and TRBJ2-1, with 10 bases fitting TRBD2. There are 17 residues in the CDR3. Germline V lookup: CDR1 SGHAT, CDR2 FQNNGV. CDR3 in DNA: TGTGCTAGCAGCTTAAATATCACTAGCGGGAACCATAATGAGCAGTTCTTC. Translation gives CASSLNITSGNHNEQFF. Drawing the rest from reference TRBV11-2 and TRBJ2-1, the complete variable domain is EAGVAQSPRYKIIEKRQSVAFWCNPISGHATLYWYQQILGQGPKLLIQFQNNGVVDDSQLPKDRFSAERLKGVDSTLKIQPAKLEDSAVYLCASSLNITSGNHNEQFFGPGTRLTVL.

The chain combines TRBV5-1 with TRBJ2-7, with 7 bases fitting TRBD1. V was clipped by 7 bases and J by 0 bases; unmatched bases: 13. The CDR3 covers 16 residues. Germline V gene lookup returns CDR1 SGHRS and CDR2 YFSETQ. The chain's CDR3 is CASALEGAAISYEQYF. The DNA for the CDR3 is TGCGCCAGCGCCCTTGAGGGGGCGGCGATCTCCTACGAGCAGTACTTC.

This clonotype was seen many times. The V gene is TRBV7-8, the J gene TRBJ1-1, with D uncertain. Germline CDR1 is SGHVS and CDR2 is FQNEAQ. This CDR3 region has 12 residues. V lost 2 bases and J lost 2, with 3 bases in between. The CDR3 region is CASSLQNTEAFF. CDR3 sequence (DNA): TGTGCCAGCAGCTTACAAAACACTGAAGCTTTCTTT.

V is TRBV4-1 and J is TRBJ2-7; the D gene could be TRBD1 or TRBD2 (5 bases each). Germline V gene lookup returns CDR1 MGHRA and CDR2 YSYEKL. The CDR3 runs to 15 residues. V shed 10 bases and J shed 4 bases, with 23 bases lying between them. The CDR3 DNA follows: TGCGCCACCAGTCAAGAAAGGGACCGTAGGTACGAGCAGTACTTC. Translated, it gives CATSQERDRRYEQYF.

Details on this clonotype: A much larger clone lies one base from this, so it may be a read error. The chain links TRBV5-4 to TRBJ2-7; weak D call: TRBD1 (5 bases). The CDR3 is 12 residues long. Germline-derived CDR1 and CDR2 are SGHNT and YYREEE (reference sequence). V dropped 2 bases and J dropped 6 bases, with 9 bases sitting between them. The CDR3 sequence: CASSFVRVEQYF. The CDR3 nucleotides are TGTGCCAGCAGCTTTGTCAGGGTCGAGCAGTACTTC.

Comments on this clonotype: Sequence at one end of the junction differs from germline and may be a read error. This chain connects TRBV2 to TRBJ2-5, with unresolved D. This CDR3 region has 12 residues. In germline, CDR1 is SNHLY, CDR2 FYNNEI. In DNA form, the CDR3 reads TGTGTCAGCAGGCCCCGTCGGGAGACCCAGTACTTC. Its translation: CVSRPRRETQYF.

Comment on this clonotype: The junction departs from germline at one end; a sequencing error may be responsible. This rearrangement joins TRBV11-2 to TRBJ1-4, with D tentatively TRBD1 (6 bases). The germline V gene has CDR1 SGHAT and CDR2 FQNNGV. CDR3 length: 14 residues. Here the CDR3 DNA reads TGCACCAGTAGCTTTGGGGGCCCCGATGAAAAACTGTTTTTT. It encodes CTSSFGGPDEKLFF. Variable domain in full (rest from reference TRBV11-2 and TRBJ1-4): EAGVAQSPRYKIIEKRQSVAFWCNPISGHATLYWYQQILGQGPKLLIQFQNNGVVDDSQLPKDRFSAERLKGVDSTLKIQPAKLEDSAVYLCTSSFGGPDEKLFFGSGTQLSVL.

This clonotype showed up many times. The CDR3 DNA is TGTGCCAGCAGCGAAGGAGGGCGGGAGGCCACCTACGAGCAGTACTTC. Amino acid sequence: CASSEGGREATYEQYF. The chain couples TRBV21-1 to TRBJ2-7; the D call TRBD2 from the table was never checked on the DNA. TRBV21-1 is reported as a pseudogene. The CDR3 covers 16 residues.

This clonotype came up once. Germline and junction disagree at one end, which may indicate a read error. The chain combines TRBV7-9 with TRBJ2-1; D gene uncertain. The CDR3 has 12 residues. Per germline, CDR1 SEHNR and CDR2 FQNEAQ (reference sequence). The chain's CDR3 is CASSLLEQLSTF. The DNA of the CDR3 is TGTGCCAGCAGCCTCTTAGAGCAGCTCTCCACCTTC.

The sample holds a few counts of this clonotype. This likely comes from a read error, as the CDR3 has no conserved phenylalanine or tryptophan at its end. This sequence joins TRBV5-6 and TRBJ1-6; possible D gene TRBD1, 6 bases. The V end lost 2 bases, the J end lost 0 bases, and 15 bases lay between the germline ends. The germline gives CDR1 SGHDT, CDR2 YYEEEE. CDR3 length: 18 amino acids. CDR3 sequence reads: CASSLRDRSYSYNSPLHY. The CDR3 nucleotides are TGTGCCAGCAGCTTAAGAGACAGGAGTTACTCCTATAATTCACCCCTCCACTAT.

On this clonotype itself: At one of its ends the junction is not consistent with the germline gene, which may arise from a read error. CDR3 sequence (DNA): TGTGCCAGCAACTTTCGTCAGGGTGGCTACGAGCGGTACTTC. Amino acid sequence: CASNFRQGGYERYF. V is TRBV13 and J is TRBJ2-7, with D perhaps TRBD1 (5 bases). The V gene's germline CDR1 is PRHDT and CDR2 FYEKMQ (reference sequence). The CDR3 length is 14 residues.

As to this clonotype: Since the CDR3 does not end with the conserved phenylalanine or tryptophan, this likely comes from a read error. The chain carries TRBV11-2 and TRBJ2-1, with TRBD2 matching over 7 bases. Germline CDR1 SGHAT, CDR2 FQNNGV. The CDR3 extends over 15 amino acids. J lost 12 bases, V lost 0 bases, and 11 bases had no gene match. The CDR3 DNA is TGTGCCAGCAGCTTAGACCTTGCGGGAGTGGATGGGCAGTTCTTA. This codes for CASSLDLAGVDGQFL.

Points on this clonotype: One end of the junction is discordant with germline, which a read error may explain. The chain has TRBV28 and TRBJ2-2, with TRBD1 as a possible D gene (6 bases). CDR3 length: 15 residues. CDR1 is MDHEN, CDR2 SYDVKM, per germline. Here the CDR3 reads CASRVLGTQTGELYF. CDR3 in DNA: TGTGCCAGCAGAGTTCTCGGGACACAAACCGGGGAGCTGTATTTT.

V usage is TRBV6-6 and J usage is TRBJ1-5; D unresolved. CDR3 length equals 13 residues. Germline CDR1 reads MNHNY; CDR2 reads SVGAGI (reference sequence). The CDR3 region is CVSRPTSNQPQHF. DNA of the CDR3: TGTGTCAGTAGGCCGACGTCTAATCAGCCCCAGCATTTT.

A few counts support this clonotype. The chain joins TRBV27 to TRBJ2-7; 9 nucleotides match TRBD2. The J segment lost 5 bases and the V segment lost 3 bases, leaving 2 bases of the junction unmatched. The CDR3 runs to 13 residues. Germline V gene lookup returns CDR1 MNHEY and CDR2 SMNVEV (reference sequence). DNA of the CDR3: TGTGCCAGCAGTTTGGCGGGAGGGAACGAGCAGTACTTC. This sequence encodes CASSLAGGNEQYF.

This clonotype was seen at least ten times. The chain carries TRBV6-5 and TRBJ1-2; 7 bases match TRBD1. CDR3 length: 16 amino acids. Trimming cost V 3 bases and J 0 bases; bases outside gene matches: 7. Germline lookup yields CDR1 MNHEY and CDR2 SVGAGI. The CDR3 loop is CASSYTGTASNYGYTF. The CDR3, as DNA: TGTGCCAGCAGTTATACCGGGACAGCCTCTAACTATGGCTACACCTTC.

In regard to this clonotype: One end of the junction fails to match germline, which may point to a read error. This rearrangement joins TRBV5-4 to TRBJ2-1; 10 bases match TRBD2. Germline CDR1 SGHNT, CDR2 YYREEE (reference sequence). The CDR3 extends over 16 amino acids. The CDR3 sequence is CASSLARLAGANEQFF. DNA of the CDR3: TGTGCCAGTAGCTTGGCCAGGCTAGCGGGAGCCAATGAGCAGTTCTTC.